The 29 T cell receptor beta chains below all came from one sample that was sequenced in a study of cytomegalovirus exposure and HLA in healthy donors. The PCR ran on 60 Vbeta and 13 Jbeta primers. Generated by immunoSEQ multiplex PCR, the TCRdb table keeps only in-frame clones and is missing some. Seen here are tens of thousands of clones, about four fifths observed once, and the top ten hold roughly 50%. The sample consisted of PBMCs. These receptor sequences come from a man aged 50 to 60 in good health and CMV-seropositive.

The V gene is TRBV7-3, the J gene TRBJ2-7; 7 bases are a match to TRBD1. The germline CDR1 and CDR2 sequences are SGHTA and FQGTGA. The CDR3 runs 15 residues. J was trimmed by 3 bases and V by 3 bases; bases with no gene match: 8. The CDR3 DNA reads TGTGCCAGCAGCTTGAACCCGGGACAGCTCTACGAGCAGTACTTC. Protein product: CASSLNPGQLYEQYF. Drawing the rest from reference TRBV7-3 and TRBJ2-7, the complete variable domain is GAGVSQTPSNKVTEKGKYVELRCDPISGHTALYWYRQSLGQGPEFLIYFQGTGAADDSGLPNDRFFAVRPEGSVSTLKIQRTERGDSAVYLCASSLNPGQLYEQYFGPGTRLTVT.

A few counts support this clone. The rearrangement uses TRBV6-1 and TRBJ1-2; TRBD1 is a possible D gene (5 bases). V was clipped by 3 bases and J by 6 bases, with 11 bases between them. The CDR3 sequence is 13 residues long. Germline V lookup: CDR1 MNHNS, CDR2 SASEGT. The CDR3 loop reads CASSDDSTDGYTF. In nucleotides, the CDR3 is TGTGCCAGCAGTGACGACAGCACGGATGGCTACACCTTC.

This rearrangement joins TRBV19 to TRBJ1-4; D gene unclear. Trimming removed 7 bases at V and 3 bases at J, with 15 bases between. There are 15 residues in the CDR3. Germline V gene data show CDR1 as LNHDA and CDR2 as SQIVND (reference sequence). Here the CDR3 DNA reads TGTGCCAGTACGGGGAGGGCAGGAGCTAATGAAAAACTGTTTTTT. It codes for CASTGRAGANEKLFF.

The V call is TRBV5-4, the J call TRBJ2-1, with D perhaps matching TRBD1 (7 bases). CDR3 length: 16 residues. V was trimmed by 4 bases and J by 8 bases, leaving 22 bases between them. Per the germline V gene, CDR1 is SGHNT and CDR2 is YYREEE (reference sequence). The CDR3 region has the DNA TGTGCCAGCAGCCCTGACGGAGGGGGCGCGATCGATGAGCAGTTCTTC. Translation gives CASSPDGGGAIDEQFF.

This clone was recorded once. DNA for the CDR3: TGTGCCAGCAGCTTAATGGCCTCGGGGGTTTCGGGGTCGGAGACCCAGTACTTC. This codes for CASSLMASGVSGSETQYF. The rearrangement uses TRBV11-2 and TRBJ2-5, with D possibly being TRBD2 (6 bases). Looked up from germline, CDR1 is SGHAT and CDR2 is FQNNGV. V dropped 2 bases and J dropped 5 bases, with 24 bases sitting between them. The CDR3 has 18 residues.

The rearrangement uses TRBV5-1 and TRBJ2-7; TRBD2 agrees at 13 bases. CDR1 and CDR2 (germline): SGHRS, YFSETQ. The V segment lost 2 bases and the J segment 7 bases; nucleotides outside the gene matches: 6. The CDR3 is 15 amino acids. In nucleotides, the CDR3 is TGCGCCAGCAGCTTTACTAGCGGGGGGGCAGAAGAGCAGTACTTC. This codes for CASSFTSGGAEEQYF. Using reference TRBV5-1 and TRBJ2-7 for the parts outside the CDR3, the full variable domain is KAGVTQTPRYLIKTRGQQVTLSCSPISGHRSVSWYQQTPGQGLQFLFEYFSETQRNKGNFPGRFSGRQFSNSRSEMNVSTLELGDSALYLCASSFTSGGAEEQYFGPGTRLTVT.

The genes are TRBV10-1 and TRBJ1-1; D possibly corresponds to TRBD1 (5 bases). There are 15 residues in the CDR3. Germline CDR1 and CDR2: WNHNN and SYGVQD (reference sequence). V lost 0 bases and J lost 1, with 9 bases in between. CDR3 loop: CASSESGVRNTEAFF. The CDR3 DNA sequence: TGCGCCAGCAGTGAGTCAGGGGTCCGGAACACTGAAGCTTTCTTT.

This sequence joins TRBV2 and TRBJ2-5, with TRBD1 matching 10 bases. CDR3 length: 16 amino acids. Germline CDR1 reads SNHLY; CDR2 reads FYNNEI. J lost 5 bases, V lost 9 bases, and 15 bases had no gene match. CDR3 DNA: TGTGCCAGTCGCTGGGACAGGGGCCCCAGTAGGGAGACCCAGTACTTC. Protein: CASRWDRGPSRETQYF.

This chain joins TRBV4-3 and TRBJ2-3; TRBD2 agrees at 11 bases. Looked up from germline, CDR1 is LGHNA and CDR2 is YSLEER. The CDR3 consists of 19 residues. V lost 0 bases, J lost 1 base, and 9 bases stayed unmatched. This CDR3 is CASSQDKIAGGLGTDTQYF. CDR3 bases: TGCGCCAGCAGCCAAGATAAAATAGCGGGGGGGCTCGGCACAGATACGCAGTATTTT.

The chain combines TRBV6-6 with TRBJ1-2, with no clear D. Looked up from germline, CDR1 is MNHNY and CDR2 is SVGAGI (reference sequence). The CDR3 runs 13 residues. V was shortened by 6 bases and J by 5 bases, with 13 bases between the two germline ends. CDR3 nucleotide sequence: TGTGCCAGCAGCCACACTTCGGGTTATGGCTACACCTTC. This sequence encodes CASSHTSGYGYTF.

This chain connects TRBV30 to TRBJ2-7; perhaps TRBD1 as D (6 bases). Trimming left V 5 bases short and J 2 bases short, with 10 bases between. Germline assignment: CDR1 GTSNPN and CDR2 SVGIG (reference sequence). The CDR3 runs to 12 residues. This chain's CDR3 is CAWYRDAYEQYF. In DNA form, the CDR3 reads TGTGCCTGGTACAGGGACGCCTACGAGCAGTACTTC.

This clone has at least ten counts. One end of the junction varies from germline; a read error may be responsible. This specimen includes other DNA sequences encoding the same CDR3. The chain carries TRBV5-1 and TRBJ1-1; TRBD1 might be the D (6 bases). Germline lookup yields CDR1 SGHRS and CDR2 YFSETQ. The CDR3 is 15 residues long. The CDR3 DNA is TGTGCCAGCAGTACACCCAGGGGCGCGAAGACTGAAGCTTTCTTT. Protein: CASSTPRGAKTEAFF. Supplemented by reference TRBV5-1 and TRBJ1-1, the full variable domain reads KAGVTQTPRYLIKTRGQQVTLSCSPISGHRSVSWYQQTPGQGLQFLFEYFSETQRNKGNFPGRFSGRQFSNSRSEMNVSTLELGDSALYLCASSTPRGAKTEAFFGQGTRLTVV.

The chain joins TRBV18 to TRBJ2-7; D may be TRBD1 (7 bases). Between the trimmed V and J ends, which lost 4 bases and 3 bases, there was a span of 13 bases. There are 14 residues in the CDR3. Germline CDR1 KGHSH, CDR2 LQKENI. CDR3: CASSQRQGGYEQYF. The DNA of the CDR3 is TGTGCCAGCTCACAGAGACAGGGAGGCTACGAGCAGTACTTC.

J is TRBJ2-7 and V is TRBV7-2, with D possibly being TRBD1 (6 bases). TRBJ2-1 matches the DNA end more closely, so the J call is doubtful. Germline V lookup: CDR1 SGHTA, CDR2 FQGNSA. There are 14 residues in the CDR3. CDR3 in amino acids: CASSLWQGINEQFF. CDR3 in DNA: TGTGCCAGCAGCTTATGGCAGGGGATCAATGAGCAGTTCTTC.

This chain joins TRBV30 and TRBJ2-1, with D perhaps TRBD1 (5 bases). V lost 2 bases to trimming and J lost 9 bases, with 14 bases between them. Germline V gene sequence: CDR1 GTSNPN, CDR2 SVGIG (reference sequence). CDR3 size: 13 residues. CDR3 sequence: CAWSHTGEAEQFF. DNA of the CDR3: TGTGCCTGGAGTCACACAGGAGAGGCTGAGCAGTTCTTC.

J is TRBJ1-2 and V is TRBV11-3, with 8 bases matching TRBD1. The CDR3 has 15 residues. After removal of 1 base from V and 4 bases from J, the junction contained 5 bases not matched to a gene. CDR1 is SGHNT, CDR2 YENEEA, per germline. The CDR3 region is CASSLGGTGPYGYTF. The CDR3 DNA sequence: TGTGCCAGCAGCTTAGGAGGGACAGGCCCCTATGGCTACACCTTC.

Note on this clone: Germline and junction disagree at one end, which may indicate a read error. The chain joins TRBV4-2 to TRBJ2-5; 8 nucleotides agree with TRBD2. Germline CDR1 is LGHNA and CDR2 is YNFKEQ. The CDR3 is 17 residues long. In DNA, the CDR3 is TGTGTCAGCAGCCAAGATCCCGATAGCGGGACTACCCCGACCCAGTACTTC. Protein product: CVSSQDPDSGTTPTQYF.

The chain joins TRBV2 to TRBJ1-1; no firm D call. This CDR3 region has 15 residues. Germline V lookup: CDR1 SNHLY, CDR2 FYNNEI. Trimming took 1 base from V and 0 from J, leaving 9 bases between them. CDR3 nucleotide sequence: TGTGCCAGCAGTGAAGATGTCAGAATGAACACTGAAGCTTTCTTT. Amino acid sequence: CASSEDVRMNTEAFF.

The chain links TRBV11-1 to TRBJ2-5, with 10 positions matching TRBD1. The J segment lost 5 bases and the V segment lost 5 bases, leaving 14 bases of the junction unmatched. CDR3 length: 17 amino acids. CDR1 is SGHAT, CDR2 FQDESV, per germline (reference sequence). CDR3 protein: CASSPNPGQGGRETQYF. Here the CDR3 DNA reads TGTGCCAGCAGCCCTAACCCCGGACAGGGGGGAAGGGAGACCCAGTACTTC.

This clone occurred once. The gene calls are TRBV7-2 and TRBJ1-2; 9 bases agree with TRBD1. Unmatched junction bases numbered 6, after V lost 1 base and J lost 6 bases. CDR1 is SGHTA and CDR2 is FQGNSA in the germline V gene. This CDR3 is 15 amino acids long. The CDR3 loop reads CASSLGRDRVNGYTF. The CDR3 DNA sequence: TGTGCCAGCAGCTTAGGACGGGACAGGGTAAATGGCTACACCTTC.

The chain carries TRBV7-9 and TRBJ2-2; 8 nucleotides line up with TRBD1. The CDR3 runs 16 residues. The germline V gene has CDR1 SEHNR and CDR2 FQNEAQ (reference sequence). V gave up 5 bases and J gave up 5 bases; unmatched junction bases: 10. In DNA, the CDR3 is TGTGCCAGCAGCCGACGGGGACAGGCGGGGACCGGGGAGCTGTTTTTT. Its translation: CASSRRGQAGTGELFF.

CDR3 in amino acids: CASTRDRGLGQPQHF. DNA for the CDR3: TGTGCCAGCACTCGGGACAGGGGGCTCGGTCAGCCCCAGCATTTT. The chain has TRBV6-1 and TRBJ1-5, with 12 bases identical to TRBD1. Germline V gene lookup returns CDR1 MNHNS and CDR2 SASEGT. The CDR3 runs to 15 residues. V was pared by 7 bases and J by 6 bases, with 7 bases of the junction left unmatched.

The chain recombines TRBV7-9 with TRBJ2-7; 9 bases are shared with TRBD2. This CDR3 has 12 residues. Germline lookup yields CDR1 SEHNR and CDR2 FQNEAQ (reference sequence). J lost 7 bases, V lost 6 bases, and 4 bases had no gene match. CDR3 sequence: CASSFLAGEQYF. The CDR3 nucleotides are TGTGCCAGCAGTTTTCTAGCGGGAGAGCAGTACTTC.

This clone was picked up one time. The chain couples TRBV18 to TRBJ1-1, with 7 bases aligning to TRBD1. CDR1 KGHSH and CDR2 LQKENI come from the germline V gene. The length of the CDR3 is 17 residues. The trim removed 4 bases at V and 1 base at J, leaving 12 bases unmatched. The CDR3 is CASSLITGVQGNTEAFF. CDR3 coding DNA: TGTGCCAGCTCACTTATAACAGGGGTTCAGGGGAACACTGAAGCTTTCTTT.

This clone was seen only a few times. The rearrangement joins TRBV11-1 to TRBJ1-2; 7 bases match TRBD1. The CDR3 totals 16 residues. With V trimmed by 5 bases and J by 4 bases, 13 bases remained unmatched. Germline CDR1 and CDR2: SGHAT and FQDESV (reference sequence). The CDR3 DNA reads TGTGCCAGCAGCCCTGACGGACAGGCGCCCATCTATGGCTACACCTTC. This codes for CASSPDGQAPIYGYTF.

This clone was seen only once. V and J are TRBV6-5 and TRBJ2-7, with D uncertain. The CDR3 has 11 amino acids. The V and J ends lost 10 bases and 6 bases respectively, with 13 bases between them. CDR1 is MNHEY, CDR2 SVGAGI, per germline. Here the CDR3 DNA reads TGTGCCACCCACCGAGGCGGCGAGCAGTACTTC. Residues: CATHRGGEQYF.

The chain combines TRBV5-4 with TRBJ1-2; 10 nucleotides line up with TRBD1. The germline gives CDR1 SGHNT, CDR2 YYREEE (reference sequence). The CDR3 length is 14 residues. J was trimmed by 3 bases and V by 5 bases; bases with no gene match: 4. This chain's CDR3 is CASSLGQGDYGYTF. DNA for the CDR3: TGTGCCAGCAGTCTCGGACAGGGGGACTATGGCTACACCTTC.

This clone was seen only a few times. This chain joins TRBV10-3 and TRBJ2-2; 7 bases are shared with TRBD2. From germline, CDR1 is ENHRY and CDR2 SYGVKD. Trimming at V came to 3 bases and at J to 4 bases, leaving 11 bases not matched to a gene. This CDR3 comprises 17 residues. The CDR3 nucleotides read TGTGCCATCAGTGACCTCGGGGAGGGGATCGGCACCGGGGAGCTGTTTTTT. This codes for CAISDLGEGIGTGELFF.

J is TRBJ2-7 and V is TRBV7-9; 15 bases agree with TRBD2. With V trimmed by 5 bases and J by 2 bases, 13 bases remained unmatched. CDR1 is SEHNR and CDR2 is FQNEAQ in the germline V gene (reference sequence). This CDR3 region has 19 residues. For the CDR3, the DNA is TGTGCCAGCAGCCGAACAGGACTAGCGGGAGGGAGGACGGCCTACGAGCAGTACTTC. Encoded protein: CASSRTGLAGGRTAYEQYF.